The 13 T cell receptor beta chains presented below share a single source sample, sequenced in a study of blood T cell repertoires in COVID-19. Repertoires were generated with immunoSEQ multiplex PCR, while TCRdb's copy carries only in-frame clones and drops some. Here the sample spans under 200,000 clones, 65% to 85% being singletons. Sequencing used PBMCs or T cells enriched from blood (not recorded which). Receptors were obtained from a woman aged 40 to 50 with acute COVID-19.

V is TRBV19 and J is TRBJ2-3; 8 positions match TRBD1. With V trimmed by 9 bases and J by 2 bases, 13 bases remained unmatched. CDR1 and CDR2 (germline): LNHDA, SQIVND (reference sequence). The CDR3 runs 16 residues. DNA of the CDR3: TGTGCCAGCAAGAGGGGACAGGCGGCTCTCACAGATACGCAGTATTTT. This codes for CASKRGQAALTDTQYF.

V is TRBV28 and J is TRBJ1-2, with D unresolved. V lost 2 bases to trimming and J lost 6 bases, with 16 bases between them. The CDR3 has 15 amino acids. The V gene's germline CDR1 is MDHEN and CDR2 SYDVKM. The CDR3 spells CASSLTDVVQNGYTF. DNA for the CDR3: TGTGCCAGCAGTTTAACCGACGTAGTACAGAATGGCTACACCTTC.

This sequence joins TRBV13 and TRBJ1-1; D remains ambiguous. Germline V gives CDR1 PRHDT, CDR2 FYEKMQ (reference sequence). The CDR3 loop spans 13 amino acids. The V end was cut by 4 bases, the J end by 0 bases, with 6 bases between. The DNA for the CDR3 is TGTGCCAGCAGCTACGGGGTGAACACTGAAGCTTTCTTT. Translation: CASSYGVNTEAFF. Variable domain in full (rest from reference TRBV13 and TRBJ1-1): AAGVIQSPRHLIKEKRETATLKCYPIPRHDTVYWYQQGPGQDPQFLISFYEKMQSDKGSIPDRFSAQQFSDYHSELNMSSLELGDSALYFCASSYGVNTEAFFGQGTRLTVV.

This clone has just a few counts. This chain joins TRBV19 and TRBJ2-7; 10 positions match TRBD2. The ends lost 7 bases at V and 5 bases at J; junction bases unmatched: 5. This CDR3 comprises 13 residues. Germline assignment: CDR1 LNHDA and CDR2 SQIVND (reference sequence). CDR3 nucleotides: TGTGCCAGTAATAGCGGGAGGTCGGACGAGCAGTACTTC. Its translation is CASNSGRSDEQYF.

Only one count was recorded for this clone. This rearrangement joins TRBV7-8 to TRBJ2-1; 7 nucleotides agree with TRBD2. The CDR3 totals 12 residues. CDR1 is SGHVS, CDR2 FQNEAQ, per germline. Trimming removed 5 bases from V and 5 bases from J; junction bases left unmatched: 0. CDR3: CASSGRDNEQFF. The CDR3 DNA reads as TGTGCCAGCAGCGGGAGGGACAATGAGCAGTTCTTC. Complete variable domain (other parts from reference TRBV7-8 and TRBJ2-1): GAGVSQSPRYKVAKRGQDVALRCDPISGHVSLFWYQQALGQGPEFLTYFQNEAQLDKSGLPSDRFFAERPEGSVSTLKIQRTQQEDSAVYLCASSGRDNEQFFGPGTRLTVL.

The V and J genes are TRBV6-2 or TRBV6-3 and TRBJ2-4; the match to TRBD2 covers 11 bases. Trimming took 2 bases from V and 7 from J; bases not matched to a gene: 7. CDR1 and CDR2 from the germline V gene are MNHEY and SVGEGT. The CDR3 is 16 amino acids. The CDR3 sequence: CASSYVSGRADNIQYF. The CDR3, as DNA: TGTGCCAGCAGTTACGTTAGCGGGAGGGCGGACAACATTCAGTACTTC.

This clone was seen only once. The gene calls are TRBV10-2 and TRBJ2-6, with D perhaps TRBD1 (5 bases). Deletions cut 8 bases from V and 4 bases from J, with 21 bases between. CDR3 size: 17 residues. CDR1 WSHSY and CDR2 SAAADI come from the germline V gene. CDR3 in amino acids: CASRKGFRVAGANVLTF. CDR3 bases: TGCGCCAGCCGAAAGGGGTTTAGGGTGGCAGGGGCCAACGTCCTGACTTTC.

V is TRBV21-1 and J is TRBJ2-3; TRBD1, the table's D call, was not compared with the DNA. TRBV21-1 is given as a pseudogene. This CDR3 comprises 15 residues. CDR3 bases: TGTGCCAGCAGCAAATTGGGACAGGGGGCAGATACGCAGTATTTT. It yields the protein CASSKLGQGADTQYF.

The J gene is TRBJ2-7, the V gene TRBV4-1, with 10 bases fitting TRBD2. The germline gives CDR1 MGHRA, CDR2 YSYEKL. V was clipped by 2 bases and J by 5 bases; unmatched bases: 9. This CDR3 spans 16 amino acids. The CDR3 protein is CASSQTLAGAFNEQYV. DNA of the CDR3: TGCGCCAGCAGCCAAACCCTAGCGGGAGCTTTCAACGAGCAGTACGTC.

This sequence joins TRBV10-3 and TRBJ2-7; D ambiguous. V was trimmed by 3 bases and J by 3 bases, leaving 18 bases between them. From germline, CDR1 is ENHRY and CDR2 SYGVKD. CDR3 size: 16 residues. The CDR3 loop reads CAISDPVPLEVYEQYF. For the CDR3, the DNA is TGTGCCATCAGTGACCCCGTGCCCCTAGAGGTCTACGAGCAGTACTTC.

CDR3 nucleotides: TGTGCCAGCAGCCCTACCCCGGGGTGGACCCAGTACTTC. Translation gives CASSPTPGWTQYF. The V and J genes are TRBV7-2 and TRBJ2-5, with D possibly being TRBD2 (5 bases). Germline values: CDR1 SGHTA, CDR2 FQGNSA. Trimming cost V 5 bases and J 7 bases, with 14 bases left between them. This CDR3 region has 13 residues.

V and J are TRBV18 and TRBJ1-1, with TRBD1 matching over 7 bases. V dropped 3 bases and J dropped 0; count of bases not matched to a gene: 7. Germline CDR1 KGHSH, CDR2 LQKENI. The CDR3 is made up of 16 amino acids. CDR3 sequence: CASSPIRQGLNTEAFF. Here the CDR3 DNA reads TGTGCCAGCTCACCCATCCGACAGGGACTGAACACTGAAGCTTTCTTT.

Of note for this clone: Its ends do not fully match the called genes, so a read error is possible. V is TRBV7-7 and J is TRBJ2-2, with 7 bases lining up with TRBD1. The CDR3 extends over 15 amino acids. Germline loops: CDR1 SSHAT, CDR2 FNYEAQ (reference sequence). The CDR3 region has the DNA TGTGCTAGCAGCTTATTTCCCAGGGGGAACAGGGAGCTGTTTTTT. Translation gives CASSLFPRGNRELFF.